This TCR beta chain was recorded in a study of blood T cell repertoires in COVID-19. Study as a whole: There were acute and convalescent COVID-19 samples, and they came from the United States, Italy and Spain. PBMCs, B-cell-depleted T cells, or T cells provided the cDNA or gDNA that made up the material.

This clone was observed once. Original processing methods: From reference gene primer amplification, estimates of nucleated cell counts were derived. Only in-frame clones appear in the TCRdb table, and some are missing; sequencing was by immunoSEQ multiplex PCR. The V and J calls and clone size are taken from that table; D and trimming were inferred from the DNA. Here the sample spans around 200,000 clones, over 70% being singletons. The sample consisted of peripheral blood. This clonotype originated in a woman in her forties with COVID-19, enrolled during active disease.

The CDR3 DNA sequence: TGCAGCGTTGGGACAGGGGTCGGAAACACCATATATTTT. Encoded protein: CSVGTGVGNTIYF. The chain links TRBV29-1 to TRBJ1-3, with 9 bases matching TRBD1. The germline V gene encodes CDR1 SQVTM and CDR2 ANQGSEA. V dropped 4 bases and J dropped 4; count of bases not matched to a gene: 2. The CDR3 totals 13 residues.